A single sample gave rise to the 27 T cell receptor beta chains below, sequenced in a study of blood T cells in healthy people across ages. Through a sample-barcoded 5' primer and a J-beta primer mix, a second PCR was run for roughly 6 to 11 cycles. TCRdb called the 5' RACE reads again in MiXCR, with one record for every CDR3 protein. Of more than 700,000 distinct CDR3 sequences listed, 53% are singletons. Sequencing used blood. The receptors derive from an elderly man in good health.

This clonotype occurred a few times. The CDR3 region is CASSQDRGRGPYNEQFF. As DNA, the CDR3 is TGTGCCAGCAGCCAAGATCGCGGGCGCGGGCCCTACAATGAGCAGTTCTTC. The chain employs TRBV3-1 and TRBJ2-1, with a tentative D call TRBD2 (5 bases). The CDR3 length is 17 residues. V dropped 0 bases and J dropped 2 bases, with 14 bases sitting between them. Germline loops: CDR1 LGHDT, CDR2 YNNKEL (reference sequence).

The chain has TRBV5-1 and TRBJ2-1; 9 nucleotides agree with TRBD2. CDR1 and CDR2 (germline): SGHRS, YFSETQ. The CDR3 totals 15 residues. After removal of 4 bases from V and 7 bases from J, the junction contained 9 bases not matched to a gene. The CDR3: CASSPTTSGLNEQFF. The CDR3 DNA follows: TGCGCCAGCAGCCCGACCACTAGCGGGCTTAATGAGCAGTTCTTC.

The J gene is TRBJ2-5, the V gene TRBV4-1; maybe TRBD2 (7 bases). V gave up 1 base and J gave up 11 bases, with 17 bases separating them. Germline V CDR1 and CDR2: MGHRA, YSYEKL. The CDR3 has 14 residues. The CDR3 DNA follows: TGCGCCAGCAGCCAAGGAACGGGGGGCGATGAGCAGTACTTC. Its protein product is CASSQGTGGDEQYF.

This clonotype was seen a handful of times. The chain carries TRBV4-2 and TRBJ2-1; the match to TRBD2 covers 7 bases. V lost 1 base to trimming and J lost 7 bases; unmatched junction nucleotides: 10. CDR1 is LGHNA, CDR2 YNFKEQ, per germline. The CDR3 loop spans 16 amino acids. The CDR3 reads CASSQAAGSLGNEQFF. CDR3 DNA: TGTGCCAGCAGCCAAGCAGCGGGATCCCTTGGGAATGAGCAGTTCTTC.

The J gene is TRBJ2-1, the V gene TRBV14; 7 nucleotides match TRBD2. V lost 0 bases to trimming and J lost 9 bases; unmatched junction nucleotides: 14. The CDR3 loop spans 17 amino acids. Germline loops: CDR1 SGHDN, CDR2 FVKESK. CDR3 region: CASSQDEWTWEGAEQFF. For the CDR3, the DNA is TGTGCCAGCAGCCAAGATGAGTGGACCTGGGAGGGTGCTGAGCAGTTCTTC.

The chain joins TRBV29-1 to TRBJ2-3; no clear D gene. Trimming took 8 bases from V and 3 from J, leaving 9 bases between them. CDR1 SQVTM and CDR2 ANQGSEA come from the germline V gene. This CDR3 comprises 11 residues. As DNA, the CDR3 is TGCAGCTCCGTATGGACAGATACGCAGTATTTT. The encoded protein is CSSVWTDTQYF.

The chain couples TRBV12-5 to TRBJ1-5; D is possibly TRBD1 (5 bases). The CDR3 totals 17 residues. Trimming took 3 bases from V and 0 from J, leaving 15 bases between them. The germline CDR1 and CDR2 sequences are LGHNT and FRNRAP. The CDR3 is CASGFNQGVNSNQPQHF. CDR3 DNA sequence: TGTGCTAGTGGTTTCAATCAGGGTGTGAATAGCAATCAGCCCCAGCATTTT.

This clonotype was seen a few times. V is TRBV29-1 and J is TRBJ2-1; TRBD2 aligns across 12 bases. Germline lookup yields CDR1 SQVTM and CDR2 ANQGSEA. J gave up 0 bases and V 3 bases, and 12 bases lay outside the gene matches. CDR3 length equals 19 residues. CDR3 protein: CSVDAGTSGWRSSYNEQFF. CDR3 DNA sequence: TGCAGCGTTGACGCCGGGACTAGCGGGTGGAGAAGCTCCTACAATGAGCAGTTCTTC.

This clonotype was counted between two and nine times. V usage is TRBV20-1 and J usage is TRBJ2-6; D remains ambiguous. In germline, CDR1 is DFQATT, CDR2 SNEGSKA (reference sequence). Trimming took off 4 bases at V and 0 bases at J, with 10 bases between the two ends. This CDR3 is 15 amino acids long. DNA for the CDR3: TGCAGTGCTACGATTCTGACCTCTGGGGCCAACGTCCTGACTTTC. Residues: CSATILTSGANVLTF.

This clonotype was observed a handful of times. The CDR3 coding sequence is TGTGCCAGCAGTGACAGCTCCTATAATTCACCCCTCCACTTT. Its protein is CASSDSSYNSPLHF. The chain employs TRBV6-4 and TRBJ1-6; D gene ambiguous. Trimming removed 2 bases from V and 0 bases from J, with 2 bases in between. The CDR3 spans 14 residues. The germline V gene encodes CDR1 MRHNA and CDR2 SNTAGT.

This chain uses TRBV29-1 with TRBJ1-4; D is ambiguous. This CDR3 is built from 14 residues. Germline V CDR1 and CDR2: SQVTM, ANQGSEA. V shed 7 bases and J shed 8 bases, with 20 bases lying between them. The DNA of the CDR3 is TGCAGCGCAACTCTCGGACCAGCCACCGAAAAACTGTTTTTT. Its translation is CSATLGPATEKLFF. Using reference TRBV29-1 and TRBJ1-4 for the parts outside the CDR3, the full variable domain is SAVISQKPSRDICQRGTSLTIQCQVDSQVTMMFWYRQQPGQSLTLIATANQGSEATYESGFVIDKFPISRPNLTFSTLTVSNMSPEDSSIYLCSATLGPATEKLFFGSGTQLSVL.

In DNA, the CDR3 is TGCAGTGCTAGAGCGCGGGAGGGGTTCTACAATGAGCAGTTCTTC. Its translation is CSARAREGFYNEQFF. The chain employs TRBV20-1 and TRBJ2-1, with TRBD2 matching 9 bases. The CDR3 sequence is 15 residues long. CDR1 DFQATT and CDR2 SNEGSKA come from the germline V gene (reference sequence). Trimming removed 1 base from V and 3 bases from J; junction bases left unmatched: 4.

V and J are TRBV5-1 and TRBJ2-3; TRBD1 agrees at 7 bases. The junction had 8 bases not matched to a gene; V was cut back by 4 bases and J by 0 bases. Germline loops: CDR1 SGHRS, CDR2 YFSETQ. CDR3 length equals 16 residues. The DNA for the CDR3 is TGCGCCAGCAGCCCGGACAGGAGACCTAGCACAGATACGCAGTATTTT. Its protein product is CASSPDRRPSTDTQYF.

This chain uses TRBV9 with TRBJ2-1; D may be TRBD2 (5 bases). V lost 0 bases and J lost 8, with 15 bases in between. The germline V gene encodes CDR1 SGDLS and CDR2 YYNGEE. There are 15 residues in the CDR3. This CDR3 reads CASSVGRYGLYEQFF. DNA for the CDR3: TGTGCCAGCAGCGTAGGGAGGTACGGGTTGTATGAGCAGTTCTTC.

This clonotype was found a few times. The rearrangement joins TRBV11-2 to TRBJ2-5; D is unclear. Germline CDR1 SGHAT, CDR2 FQNNGV. The CDR3 has 15 residues. V was cut by 5 bases and J by 4 bases, with 17 bases left in between. CDR3 residues: CASSRARFVGETQYF. CDR3 DNA: TGTGCCAGCAGCCGTGCCCGGTTCGTTGGAGAGACCCAGTACTTC.

The rearrangement joins TRBV20-1 to TRBJ2-7, with D hard to call. Looked up from germline, CDR1 is DFQATT and CDR2 is SNEGSKA (reference sequence). The CDR3 runs 12 residues. V shed 5 bases and J shed 5 bases, with 13 bases lying between them. The CDR3 reads CSAPRSPDEQYF. The CDR3, as DNA: TGCAGTGCTCCCAGATCCCCCGACGAGCAGTACTTC.

The chain employs TRBV29-1 and TRBJ2-7, with D perhaps matching TRBD1 (5 bases). Germline CDR1 reads SQVTM; CDR2 reads ANQGSEA. This CDR3 comprises 15 residues. V was pared by 4 bases and J by 2 bases, with 18 bases between. The DNA of the CDR3 is TGCAGCGTTGGTTACAGGCAAACCCCCCCCTACGAGCAGTACTTC. Its translation: CSVGYRQTPPYEQYF.

This clonotype appeared a single time. The rearrangement uses TRBV20-1 and TRBJ2-2, with D possibly matching TRBD1 (7 bases). V lost 6 bases to trimming and J lost 5 bases, with 16 bases between them. Germline CDR1 DFQATT, CDR2 SNEGSKA (reference sequence). CDR3 length: 14 amino acids. The CDR3: CSAPAGGRTGELFF. DNA for the CDR3: TGCAGTGCCCCAGCAGGGGGGCGTACCGGGGAGCTGTTTTTT.

This clonotype appeared a few times. The chain has TRBV7-2 and TRBJ2-5, with D perhaps assigned TRBD1 or TRBD2 (5 bases each). Germline CDR1 is SGHTA and CDR2 is FQGNSA. V was pared by 6 bases and J by 1 base, with 15 bases between. There are 15 residues in the CDR3. As DNA, the CDR3 is TGTGCCAGCAGACCAAGGCCTGGGGGCCAAGAGACCCAGTACTTC. Protein product: CASRPRPGGQETQYF. The complete variable domain, with remaining parts taken from reference TRBV7-2 and TRBJ2-5, reads GAGVSQSPSNKVTEKGKDVELRCDPISGHTALYWYRQSLGQGLEFLIYFQGNSAPDKSGLPSDRFSAERTGGSVSTLTIQRTQQEDSAVYLCASRPRPGGQETQYFGPGTRLLVL.

A remark on this clonotype: The junction departs from the called germline gene at one end, perhaps through a read error. The chain joins TRBV7-7 to TRBJ2-5, with TRBD2 matching 13 bases. CDR3 length: 18 amino acids. The germline gives CDR1 SSHAT, CDR2 FNYEAQ (reference sequence). The CDR3, as DNA: TGTGCTAGCAGCTTAGGGGGACTAGCGGGAATACCCTACAATGAGCAGTACTTC. Residues: CASSLGGLAGIPYNEQYF.

In DNA form, the CDR3 reads TGTGCCAGCAGTGGGTGGGAGGAACGGTTCTTC. Residues: CASSGWEERFF. The chain links TRBV2 to TRBJ2-1; TRBD2 is a possible D gene (6 bases). In germline, CDR1 is SNHLY, CDR2 FYNNEI. This CDR3 spans 11 amino acids. Trimming stripped 4 bases from V and 15 bases from J, with 13 bases between.

This clonotype appeared a single time. Here the CDR3 DNA reads TGCGCCAGCAGCCCTGAACAGGTCTGGGAGGGGGGCTACACCTTC. Its protein is CASSPEQVWEGGYTF. The chain links TRBV4-1 to TRBJ1-2; tentatively, D is TRBD1 (5 bases). V was clipped by 4 bases and J by 8 bases, with 20 bases between them. The CDR3 totals 15 residues. The germline gives CDR1 MGHRA, CDR2 YSYEKL.

This clonotype was counted a few times. This chain links TRBV7-2 with TRBJ2-1, with D possibly TRBD1 on 6 matching bases. The V end was cut by 4 bases, the J end by 7 bases, with 17 bases between. Germline CDR1 is SGHTA and CDR2 is FQGNSA. The CDR3 totals 15 residues. CDR3 sequence: CASSWVGARSNEQFF. The CDR3 nucleotides read TGTGCCAGCAGCTGGGTGGGGGCTAGGTCTAATGAGCAGTTCTTC. The entire variable domain, with the rest obtained from reference TRBV7-2 and TRBJ2-1, is as follows: GAGVSQSPSNKVTEKGKDVELRCDPISGHTALYWYRQSLGQGLEFLIYFQGNSAPDKSGLPSDRFSAERTGGSVSTLTIQRTQQEDSAVYLCASSWVGARSNEQFFGPGTRLTVL.

This clonotype was seen more than once but under ten times. V gene TRBV7-9 combines with J gene TRBJ1-2, with 9 bases fitting TRBD1. CDR3 length: 15 amino acids. After removal of 2 bases from V and 2 bases from J, the junction contained 3 bases not matched to a gene. Germline CDR1 SEHNR, CDR2 FQNEAQ (reference sequence). The DNA of the CDR3 is TGTGCCAGCAGCTTAACCGGGACAGGGAACTATGGCTACACCTTC. Its translation is CASSLTGTGNYGYTF.

In this sample, this clonotype turned up a few times. This sequence joins TRBV3-1 and TRBJ2-3; 11 bases map to TRBD2. Germline trimming cut 3 bases from V and 14 bases from J; bases unmatched to any gene: 13. The CDR3 length is 15 residues. Germline V CDR1 and CDR2: LGHDT, YNNKEL (reference sequence). The CDR3: CASSQTSGAHRYAYF. Here the CDR3 DNA reads TGTGCCAGCAGCCAGACTAGCGGGGCTCACAGATACGCGTATTTT.

The chain links TRBV12-3 or TRBV12-4 to TRBJ2-4; D may be TRBD1 (5 bases). The DNA end favors TRBJ2-7, so the J call may be wrong. There are 11 residues in the CDR3. The CDR3 is CASSSGNEQYF. CDR3 coding DNA: TGTGCCAGCAGTTCAGGGAACGAGCAGTACTTC.

The V call is TRBV11-2, the J call TRBJ2-5, with 13 bases identical to TRBD2. V dropped 5 bases and J dropped 11; count of bases not matched to a gene: 11. This CDR3 contains 15 residues. Germline V gene sequence: CDR1 SGHAT, CDR2 FQNNGV. The CDR3 DNA follows: TGTGCCAGCAGCGGGGGACTAGCGGGAAGCAATGAGCAGTACTTC. Translated: CASSGGLAGSNEQYF.